This is a list of T cell receptor beta chains from one sample in a study of cytotoxic CD8 clonotypes in ibrutinib-treated CLL. The method was immunoSEQ multiplex PCR; TCRdb's version includes in-frame clones alone and lacks a portion of them. The sample consists of around 250,000 clones, 70% of them appearing once. Sequencing used PBMCs, obtained after 24 months of ibrutinib treatment. The source is a human donor with chronic lymphocytic leukemia. Both conserved end residues are part of each CDR3. Each record gives: V gene, D gene, J gene, clone size, CDR3 protein, CDR3 DNA. The D gene is left open where the match is weak. Expanded clones get a size class; other rows say once, few or many, or leave the size out.

TRBV11-2	NA	TRBJ1-2	NA	CASSSIDRLNYGYTF	TGTGCCAGCAGCTCTATCGACAGGTTGAACTATGGCTACACCTTC
TRBV10-3	TRBD1	TRBJ2-1	few	CAINRQGEEQFF	TGTGCCATCAACAGACAGGGGGAAGAGCAGTTCTTC
TRBV29-1	NA	TRBJ2-1	NA	CSVVRPSGHEQFF	TGCAGCGTTGTAAGGCCCTCTGGTCATGAGCAGTTCTTC
TRBV7-9	NA	TRBJ2-1	NA	CASSVGGLNEQFF	TGTGCCAGCAGCGTCGGTGGGTTGAATGAGCAGTTCTTC
TRBV28	NA	TRBJ1-5	NA	CASSHGGVGNQPQHF	TGTGCCAGCAGCCACGGGGGAGTCGGCAATCAGCCCCAGCATTTT
TRBV7-3	NA	TRBJ2-1	many	CASSLGAGFYNEQFF	TGTGCCAGCAGCTTAGGTGCGGGCTTCTACAATGAGCAGTTCTTC
TRBV28	NA	TRBJ2-5	NA	CASSFSPQPRLAQYF	TGTGCCAGCAGTTTTAGTCCCCAGCCAAGATTGGCCCAGTACTTC
TRBV2	TRBD1	TRBJ2-7	NA	CASSPQGTATYEQYF	TGTGCCAGCAGTCCCCAGGGGACAGCGACCTACGAGCAGTACTTC
TRBV30	TRBD1	TRBJ1-2	NA	CAWSVLGTGADGYTF	TGTGCCTGGAGTGTTCTTGGGACAGGGGCGGATGGCTACACCTTC
TRBV5-4	TRBD1	TRBJ2-7	NA	CASSPGQGSYEQYF	TGTGCCAGCAGCCCGGGACAGGGGTCCTACGAGCAGTACTTC
TRBV29-1	TRBD2	TRBJ2-3	NA	CSVHPGGAADTQYF	TGCAGCGTCCACCCGGGGGGGGCGGCAGATACGCAGTATTTT